A single sample is the source of the 20 T cell receptor beta chains below, sequenced in a study of blood T cell repertoires in COVID-19 (dated by TCRdb to 2018 to 2020). Preparation of the library involved the immunoSEQ multiplex PCR assay. Sourced from immuneACCESS, this table was stored by TCRdb with only in-frame sequences that have V and J called. A share of the clones is absent; for the studies checked, an unresolved V gene accounts for under half, and the remainder has no known explanation. The sample contains roughly 120,000 clones, over 80% of them found a single time. Clones ranked in the top ten supply approximately 2% of the sample. Sample: peripheral blood. Receptors were obtained from a man between 65 and 85 years old with acute or convalescent COVID-19.

On this clone itself: In the same sample, other DNA sequences code for this CDR3. The chain employs TRBV9 and TRBJ1-3; D gene uncertain. The germline gives CDR1 SGDLS, CDR2 YYNGEE. This CDR3 has 16 amino acids. The V gene lost 4 bases and the J gene lost 9 bases, with 23 bases spanning the gap. The CDR3 spells CASSSRRGTGGTTIYF. CDR3 DNA: TGTGCCAGCAGCTCGAGACGGGGAACGGGCGGTACCACCATATATTTT.

The chain employs TRBV28 and TRBJ1-2; the D gene is possibly TRBD1 (6 bases). The V and J ends lost 7 bases and 4 bases respectively, with 16 bases between them. Per the germline V gene, CDR1 is MDHEN and CDR2 is SYDVKM. The CDR3 runs to 14 residues. The chain's CDR3 is CASTRAGAVYGYTF. CDR3 nucleotide sequence: TGTGCCAGCACCCGAGCAGGGGCCGTCTATGGCTACACCTTC.

J is TRBJ2-7 and V is TRBV20-1; D perhaps matches TRBD1 (5 bases). The CDR3 runs to 10 residues. Germline V gene sequence: CDR1 DFQATT, CDR2 SNEGSKA (reference sequence). This chain's CDR3 is CSAGRVEQYF. The CDR3 DNA reads as TGCTCGGCAGGGCGAGTCGAGCAGTACTTC.

A few counts support this clone. The V gene is TRBV28, the J gene TRBJ2-1; D is possibly TRBD2 (6 bases). V shed 2 bases and J shed 0 bases, with 14 bases lying between them. Germline V gene lookup returns CDR1 MDHEN and CDR2 SYDVKM. This CDR3 comprises 17 residues. CDR3 sequence reads: CASSLPGRGNSYNEQFF. As DNA, the CDR3 is TGTGCCAGCAGTTTACCGGGGCGGGGAAACTCCTACAATGAGCAGTTCTTC.

The chain is built from TRBV15 and TRBJ1-1, with a tentative D call TRBD1 (5 bases). Trimming pared 0 bases from V and 0 bases from J, leaving 8 bases between. The germline V gene has CDR1 LNHNV and CDR2 YYDKDF (reference sequence). The CDR3 covers 15 residues. DNA for the CDR3: TGTGCCACCAGCAGAGATAAAGGGGTGAACACTGAAGCTTTCTTT. Encoded protein: CATSRDKGVNTEAFF.

The gene calls are TRBV7-8 and TRBJ2-5; TRBD1 agrees at 12 bases. Per the germline V gene, CDR1 is SGHVS and CDR2 is FQNEAQ. V trimming: 5 bases; J trimming: 11 bases; junction bases outside the gene matches: 12. The CDR3 is 15 amino acids. This CDR3 reads CASSPGQGASRGQYF. Written as DNA, the CDR3 is TGTGCCAGCAGCCCGGGACAGGGGGCCTCCCGGGGTCAGTACTTC.

This clone was detected once. The chain joins TRBV29-1 to TRBJ1-1; weak D call: TRBD1 (5 bases). Trimming took off 7 bases at V and 3 bases at J, with 15 bases between the two ends. CDR3 length: 13 amino acids. Germline assignment: CDR1 SQVTM and CDR2 ANQGSEA. CDR3 nucleotides: TGCAGCGCCGCGCCAGGGCAGGACACTGAAGCTTTCTTT. Protein product: CSAAPGQDTEAFF. Full variable domain (rest looked up from reference TRBV29-1 and TRBJ1-1): SAVISQKPSRDICQRGTSLTIQCQVDSQVTMMFWYRQQPGQSLTLIATANQGSEATYESGFVIDKFPISRPNLTFSTLTVSNMSPEDSSIYLCSAAPGQDTEAFFGQGTRLTVV.

About this clone itself: A junction end diverges from the germline sequence, so it may reflect a read error. This sample includes further DNA sequences coding for the same CDR3. V is TRBV6-4 and J is TRBJ1-2; D possibly corresponds to TRBD1 (5 bases). The CDR3 runs to 15 residues. Germline CDR1 and CDR2: MRHNA and SNTAGT. The CDR3 DNA reads as TGCGCCAGCTACGAAAAGACAGATTCTAACTATGGCTACACCTTC. Translation: CASYEKTDSNYGYTF.

The rearrangement joins TRBV5-8 to TRBJ2-1; TRBD2 matches 9 bases. CDR3 length: 15 amino acids. V lost 2 bases, J lost 3 bases, and 3 bases stayed unmatched. Germline CDR1 SGHTS, CDR2 YDEGEE. Here the CDR3 reads CASSLGGGVYNEQFF. The CDR3 nucleotides are TGTGCCAGCAGCTTAGGCGGGGGGGTCTACAATGAGCAGTTCTTC.

This clone was seen once. The chain recombines TRBV5-1 with TRBJ1-1; 7 bases fit TRBD1. The J segment lost 1 base and the V segment lost 5 bases, leaving 14 bases of the junction unmatched. Germline CDR1 reads SGHRS; CDR2 reads YFSETQ. The CDR3 is made up of 17 amino acids. Here the CDR3 reads CASRASGTAIPNTEAFF. For the CDR3, the DNA is TGCGCCAGCAGAGCCTCCGGGACAGCTATCCCGAACACTGAAGCTTTCTTT.

This rearrangement joins TRBV28 to TRBJ1-5; D not certain. In germline, CDR1 is MDHEN, CDR2 SYDVKM. The V end lost 6 bases, the J end lost 3 bases, and 15 bases lay between the germline ends. The CDR3 totals 15 residues. CDR3 DNA sequence: TGTGCCAGCAGCCTAACGCGGAGTACCAATCAGCCCCAGCATTTT. It is translated as CASSLTRSTNQPQHF.

This chain uses TRBV29-1 with TRBJ1-4; D remains ambiguous. The CDR3 has 14 amino acids. Trimming removed 0 bases at V and 3 bases at J, with 8 bases between. Germline V CDR1 and CDR2: SQVTM, ANQGSEA. The CDR3 sequence: CSVEDPGPNEKLFF. The CDR3 DNA reads TGCAGCGTTGAAGATCCGGGTCCTAATGAAAAACTGTTTTTT.

The chain employs TRBV7-9 and TRBJ2-1; D is ambiguous. This CDR3 region has 13 residues. Germline V gene sequence: CDR1 SEHNR, CDR2 FQNEAQ (reference sequence). Trimming cost V 1 base and J 9 bases, with 10 bases left between them. The CDR3 region is CASSLGGSGEQFF. The CDR3, as DNA: TGTGCCAGCAGCTTAGGCGGCTCCGGTGAGCAGTTCTTC.

This sequence joins TRBV10-2 and TRBJ2-2; 7 bases match TRBD2. There are 15 residues in the CDR3. J lost 5 bases, V lost 5 bases, and 8 bases had no gene match. CDR1 is WSHSY and CDR2 is SAAADI in the germline V gene. In DNA form, the CDR3 reads TGCGCCAGCAGTTTGAGCGGGGCGTGGACCGGGGAGCTGTTTTTT. Its protein is CASSLSGAWTGELFF.

The chain couples TRBV13 to TRBJ2-7; 13 positions agree with TRBD2. The V and J ends lost 5 bases and 6 bases, in that order; junction bases with no gene match: 4. Germline CDR1 PRHDT, CDR2 FYEKMQ (reference sequence). The CDR3 loop spans 14 amino acids. For the CDR3, the DNA is TGTGCCAGCAGCGACACTAGCGGGGGGGGCGAGCAGTACTTC. It specifies CASSDTSGGGEQYF.

The chain joins TRBV2 to TRBJ1-2, with D hard to call. Germline CDR1 SNHLY, CDR2 FYNNEI. The CDR3 runs to 13 residues. Trimming stripped 4 bases from V and 3 bases from J, with 9 bases between. Written as DNA, the CDR3 is TGTGCCAGCAGTGTATCACTGGACTATGGCTACACCTTC. As protein: CASSVSLDYGYTF.

The rearrangement joins TRBV6-5 to TRBJ2-7; perhaps TRBD2 as D (5 bases). The germline CDR1 and CDR2 sequences are MNHEY and SVGAGI. Between the trimmed V and J ends, which lost 5 bases and 2 bases, there was a span of 10 bases. The CDR3 runs 13 residues. CDR3 in amino acids: CASSNEGTYEQYF. The CDR3, as DNA: TGTGCCAGCAGTAACGAGGGTACCTACGAGCAGTACTTC.

The rearrangement uses TRBV15 and TRBJ1-5, with 8 bases identical to TRBD1. The CDR3 totals 15 residues. After removal of 5 bases from V and 2 bases from J, the junction contained 5 bases not matched to a gene. Germline V CDR1 and CDR2: LNHNV, YYDKDF (reference sequence). CDR3 region: CATSFPQGGNQPQHF. CDR3 nucleotide sequence: TGTGCCACCAGCTTCCCACAGGGGGGCAATCAGCCCCAGCATTTT.

The gene calls are TRBV18 and TRBJ1-3; 8 bases are a match to TRBD1. CDR1 KGHSH and CDR2 LQKENI come from the germline V gene. CDR3 length: 15 residues. The V gene end was trimmed by 2 bases and the J gene end by 6 bases; junction bases not matched to a gene: 6. The CDR3 region has the DNA TGTGCCAGCTCACCAAAGGACAGGGCAGAAAACACCATATATTTT. It encodes CASSPKDRAENTIYF.

V is TRBV3-1 (or the pseudogene TRBV3-2) and J is TRBJ2-3, with 8 positions matching TRBD2. V lost 8 bases and J lost 0; bases outside the gene matches: 10. This CDR3 region has 16 residues. The germline V gene encodes CDR1 LGHDT and CDR2 YNNKEL (reference sequence). The CDR3 nucleotides read TGTGCCAGCGAGCGGGGGCCGTGTACTAGCACAGATACGCAGTATTTT. It translates to CASERGPCTSTDTQYF.